This entry describes one TCR beta chain. In its sample, this clone was seen a few times. Its antigen remains undetermined. Base-call qualities are not available, and no considerably larger clone is one nucleotide away. TCRbeta CDR3 regions were amplified from genomic DNA using the immunoSEQ Assay, a bias-controlled multiplex PCR. The original pipeline was this. The number of nucleated cells in each sample was estimated by amplification of reference gene primers within the assay. To quantify the absolute abundance of each unique TCRbeta CDR3 rearrangement, sequence reads were collapsed and filtered. For each sample, productive Simpson clonality was calculated as the square root of Simpson's diversity index across productive rearrangements. TCRdb took this table from immuneACCESS and kept in-frame rearrangements with V and J called. Such tables lack part of the clones; where checked against another copy, unresolved V genes explain under half of the gap, and the rest is unexplained. That table furnishes V, J and clone size, whereas the DNA furnished D and trimming. Within this sample are tens of thousands of clones, with approximately 80% of them counted one time only. The top ten constitute 6% to 8.5% of the sample.

CDR3 length: 17 amino acids, cysteine to phenylalanine. Only the CDR3 portion is preserved as DNA: 51 bases, with reading frame beginning at the first base. Unmatched junction bases come to 8, with V trimmed by 4 bases and J by 0 bases. Reading the germline V gene gives CDR1 MDHEN and CDR2 SYDVKM. Whole blood was collected in K2EDTA tubes by collaborating institutions according to the institutions' own protocols. For TCRbeta analysis, collaborators shipped samples as frozen whole blood, isolated PBMCs, or DNA extracted from either of those sample types. This entry belongs to a study of blood T cell repertoires in COVID-19 (dated by TCRdb to the early 2020s). The study in broad terms: The collaborator samples originated in the United States, Italy and Spain and spanned the acute and convalescent phases of COVID-19. The material from the prospective study consisted of cDNA or gDNA derived from T cells, B-cell-depleted T cells, or PBMCs. Subjects who had been exposed to COVID-19, were actively infected with it, or had recovered from it provided the deeply sampled blood TCRbeta repertoires that made up the dataset. A freely available public database, intended as a resource for researchers studying the immune response to SARS-CoV-2, is where the repertoires were released. Samples were obtained from the ongoing ImmuneRACE study (first 160 participants) and from about 1,300 subjects provided by 6 global collaborators. A de-identified subject ID, COVID-19 status, age in years and sex were almost always included in the sample metadata. Where HLA class I and class II types were available, the types were taken from metadata supplied by the sample provider, not from assay-based typing.

The full study reports these points: Clinical and demographic metadata were provided uncurated, with the amount varying by source and participant.

The V and J segments used are TRBV28 and TRBJ1-1; TRBD1 aligns with 10 central bases. This receptor was identified in a man in his 70s with acute or convalescent COVID-19. Sequences were obtained from peripheral blood. CDR3 sequence: CASSSLTGGMMNTEAFF. The sequenced DNA: TGTGCCAGCAGTTCTCTGACAGGGGGCATGATGAACACTGAAGCTTTCTTT.